One and the same sample provided the 15 T cell receptor beta chains below, sequenced in a study of regulatory dendritic cells for organ transplantation. TCRdb keeps only in-frame clones here, not all; method: immunoSEQ multiplex PCR. Among about 10,000 clones listed, about 85% were seen once. Sorted T cells were CFSE-labeled and cultured four to five days with allogeneic regulatory or mature dendritic cells at 1:10. Antigens for these TCRs are unknown. The specimen was memory CD4+ T cells from blood cultured with dendritic cells. Subset meaning: CD45RO+ memory T cells. The receptor source for this set is a human donor in good health.

The CDR3 DNA reads as TGTGCCAGCAGTGAACAGGGGTTAGAGACCCAGTACTTC. Translation: CASSEQGLETQYF. The chain has TRBV2 and TRBJ2-5; TRBD1 is a possible D gene (6 bases). V lost 2 bases and J 4 bases, leaving 8 bases between the germline ends. The CDR3 has 13 residues. CDR1 and CDR2 from the germline V gene are SNHLY and FYNNEI.

This chain connects TRBV6-1 to TRBJ1-1; no firm D call. This CDR3 region has 13 residues. V lost 6 bases and J lost 0, with 8 bases in between. Germline V gene lookup returns CDR1 MNHNS and CDR2 SASEGT. CDR3 sequence (DNA): TGTGCCAGCAGGCCACCGGTGAACACTGAAGCTTTCTTT. It encodes CASRPPVNTEAFF.

The chain carries TRBV6-1 and TRBJ2-1, with 12 bases that match TRBD2. Germline V gene sequence: CDR1 MNHNS, CDR2 SASEGT. Trimming took 10 bases from V and 4 from J; bases not matched to a gene: 8. This CDR3 has 15 residues. The CDR3 sequence: CAILPGTSGYNEQFF. CDR3 DNA sequence: TGTGCCATCCTCCCGGGGACTAGCGGGTACAATGAGCAGTTCTTC.

This sequence joins TRBV6-6 and TRBJ2-7; D is possibly TRBD2 (5 bases). The CDR3 has 11 residues. Trimming removed 6 bases from V and 5 bases from J, with 8 bases in between. CDR1 and CDR2 from the germline V gene are MNHNY and SVGAGI (reference sequence). DNA of the CDR3: TGTGCCAGCAGAAAGGGAGACGAGCAGTACTTC. Translated: CASRKGDEQYF.

The J gene is TRBJ1-1, the V gene TRBV7-9; D is unresolved. The germline V gene has CDR1 SEHNR and CDR2 FQNEAQ (reference sequence). V dropped 3 bases and J dropped 1 base, with 9 bases sitting between them. This CDR3 is built from 14 residues. The CDR3 DNA reads as TGTGCCAGCAGCTTTTGGCGGGGGAACACTGAAGCTTTCTTT. As protein: CASSFWRGNTEAFF.

In its sample, this clone was seen a few times. V and J are TRBV27 and TRBJ1-2; TRBD1 aligns across 8 bases. Unmatched junction bases numbered 2, after V lost 5 bases and J lost 0 bases. Germline V gives CDR1 MNHEY, CDR2 SMNVEV (reference sequence). The CDR3 is 14 residues long. CDR3 loop: CASSTQGANYGYTF. CDR3 nucleotide sequence: TGTGCCAGCAGTACACAGGGGGCTAACTATGGCTACACCTTC.

This chain uses TRBV20-1 with TRBJ2-5, with D unresolved. Trimming stripped 4 bases from V and 0 bases from J, with 3 bases between. Germline V gene sequence: CDR1 DFQATT, CDR2 SNEGSKA (reference sequence). CDR3 length: 11 amino acids. The CDR3 region has the DNA TGCAGTGCTACCCACCAAGAGACCCAGTACTTC. This translates into CSATHQETQYF.

J is TRBJ1-2 and V is TRBV9, with D possibly TRBD1 on 5 matching bases. Germline CDR1 is SGDLS and CDR2 is YYNGEE. The V and J ends lost 0 bases and 9 bases respectively, with 12 bases between them. This CDR3 is 13 amino acids long. The CDR3 loop is CASSVGGVHSYTF. CDR3 nucleotides: TGTGCCAGCAGCGTAGGGGGGGTACATAGCTACACCTTC. Looking up the rest from reference TRBV9 and TRBJ1-2 gives the full variable domain: DSGVTQTPKHLITATGQRVTLRCSPRSGDLSVYWYQQSLDQGLQFLIQYYNGEERAKGNILERFSAQQFPDLHSELNLSSLELGDSALYFCASSVGGVHSYTFGSGTRLTVV.

V and J are TRBV5-5 and TRBJ1-2; D ambiguous. The germline V gene encodes CDR1 SGHKS and CDR2 YYEKEE (reference sequence). The CDR3 spans 13 residues. V gave up 1 base and J gave up 5 bases, with 9 bases separating them. This chain's CDR3 is CASSLRGGYGYTF. Written as DNA, the CDR3 is TGTGCCAGCAGCTTGCGAGGAGGGTATGGCTACACCTTC.

J is TRBJ2-3 and V is TRBV5-5; D gene unclear. CDR1 SGHKS and CDR2 YYEKEE come from the germline V gene (reference sequence). V was pared by 0 bases and J by 1 base, with 6 bases between. CDR3 size: 14 residues. This CDR3 reads CASSLEWGTDTQYF. CDR3 in DNA: TGTGCCAGCAGCTTGGAATGGGGCACAGATACGCAGTATTTT. The full variable domain, completed using reference TRBV5-5 and TRBJ2-3, is DAGVTQSPTHLIKTRGQQVTLRCSPISGHKSVSWYQQVLGQGPQFIFQYYEKEERGRGNFPDRFSARQFPNYSSELNVNALLLGDSALYLCASSLEWGTDTQYFGPGTRLTVL.

The chain is built from TRBV7-6 and TRBJ2-5; D not certain. Germline CDR1 SGHVS, CDR2 FNYEAQ. Trimming cost V 3 bases and J 4 bases, with 12 bases left between them. CDR3 length: 14 amino acids. The CDR3 DNA is TGTGCCAGCAGCTTTGGTCGGGTAGGAGAGACCCAGTACTTC. This translates into CASSFGRVGETQYF.

The V call is TRBV28, the J call TRBJ1-2; D perhaps matches TRBD1 (5 bases). Germline V CDR1 and CDR2: MDHEN, SYDVKM. The germline V and J ends were trimmed by 7 bases and 1 base, with 10 bases remaining between them. This CDR3 is built from 13 residues. CDR3 bases: TGTGCCAGCATTCGGGGGGATAACTATGGCTACACCTTC. Translation: CASIRGDNYGYTF.

The V gene is TRBV7-9, the J gene TRBJ2-5; 7 nucleotides line up with TRBD2. J gave up 3 bases and V 5 bases, and 6 bases lay outside the gene matches. The germline gives CDR1 SEHNR, CDR2 FQNEAQ (reference sequence). This CDR3 contains 14 residues. As DNA, the CDR3 is TGTGCCAGCAGCCCTAGCGGCGGGGAAGAGACCCAGTACTTC. As protein: CASSPSGGEETQYF.

This clone has just a few counts. The CDR3 loop reads CASSISGGALPDTQYF. The CDR3 bases are TGTGCCAGTAGTATATCAGGGGGGGCTTTGCCAGATACGCAGTATTTT. The V gene is TRBV19, the J gene TRBJ2-3; D may be TRBD1 or TRBD2 (7 bases each). The CDR3 consists of 16 residues. Trimming stripped 2 bases from V and 4 bases from J, with 16 bases between. Germline V gene data show CDR1 as LNHDA and CDR2 as SQIVND (reference sequence).

The chain employs TRBV29-1 and TRBJ1-1; D is unresolved. The germline CDR1 and CDR2 sequences are SQVTM and ANQGSEA. Trimming pared 3 bases from V and 1 base from J, leaving 6 bases between. The CDR3 sequence is 12 residues long. CDR3 sequence (DNA): TGCAGCGTTGACGACGGGAACACTGAAGCTTTCTTT. This translates into CSVDDGNTEAFF.